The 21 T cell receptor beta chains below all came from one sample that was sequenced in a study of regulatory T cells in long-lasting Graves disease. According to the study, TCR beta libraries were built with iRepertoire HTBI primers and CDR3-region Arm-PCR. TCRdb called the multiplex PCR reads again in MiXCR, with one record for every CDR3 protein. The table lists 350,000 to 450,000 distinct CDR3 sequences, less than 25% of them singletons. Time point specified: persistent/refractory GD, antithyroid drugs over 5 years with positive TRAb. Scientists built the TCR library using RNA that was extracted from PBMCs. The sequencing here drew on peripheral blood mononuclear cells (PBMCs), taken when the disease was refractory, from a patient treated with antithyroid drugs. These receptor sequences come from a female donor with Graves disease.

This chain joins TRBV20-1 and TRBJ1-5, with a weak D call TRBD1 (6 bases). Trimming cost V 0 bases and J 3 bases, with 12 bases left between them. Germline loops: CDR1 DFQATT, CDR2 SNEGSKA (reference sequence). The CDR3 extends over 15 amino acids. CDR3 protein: CSARDPWTDNQPQHF. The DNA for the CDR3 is TGCAGTGCTAGAGATCCGTGGACAGACAATCAGCCCCAGCATTTT.

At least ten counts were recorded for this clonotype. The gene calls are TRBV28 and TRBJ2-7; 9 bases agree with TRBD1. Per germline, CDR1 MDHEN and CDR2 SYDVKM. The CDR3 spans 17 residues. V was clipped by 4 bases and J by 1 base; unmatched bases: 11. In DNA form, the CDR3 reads TGTGCCAGCAGTTCCCTTGGAGGGACAGGGACTTCCTACGAGCAGTACTTC. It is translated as CASSSLGGTGTSYEQYF.

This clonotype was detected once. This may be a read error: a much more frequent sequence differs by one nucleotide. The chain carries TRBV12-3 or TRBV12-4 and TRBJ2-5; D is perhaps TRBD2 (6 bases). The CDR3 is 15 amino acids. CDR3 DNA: TGTGCCAGCAGCCCCATGGGACTCAGACAAGGGACCCAGTACTTC. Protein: CASSPMGLRQGTQYF.

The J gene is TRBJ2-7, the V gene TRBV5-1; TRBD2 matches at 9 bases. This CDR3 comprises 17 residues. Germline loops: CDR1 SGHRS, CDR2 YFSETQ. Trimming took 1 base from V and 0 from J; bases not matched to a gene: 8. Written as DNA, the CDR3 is TGCGCCAGCAGCTTGTGGGCTAGCGGGGATAGCTCCTACGAGCAGTACTTC. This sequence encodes CASSLWASGDSSYEQYF.

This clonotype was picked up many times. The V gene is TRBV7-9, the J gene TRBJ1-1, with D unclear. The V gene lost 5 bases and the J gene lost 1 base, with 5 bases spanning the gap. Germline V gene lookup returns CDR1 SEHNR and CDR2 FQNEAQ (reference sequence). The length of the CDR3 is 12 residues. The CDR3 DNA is TGTGCCAGCAGCCTACAGAACACTGAAGCTTTCTTT. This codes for CASSLQNTEAFF.

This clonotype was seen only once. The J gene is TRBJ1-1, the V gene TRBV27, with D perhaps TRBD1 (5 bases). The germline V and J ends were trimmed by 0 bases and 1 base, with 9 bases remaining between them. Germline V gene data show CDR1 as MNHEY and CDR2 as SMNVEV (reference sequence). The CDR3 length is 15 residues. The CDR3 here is CASSLSLGGNTEAFF. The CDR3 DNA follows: TGTGCCAGCAGTTTATCCCTTGGGGGGAACACTGAAGCTTTCTTT.

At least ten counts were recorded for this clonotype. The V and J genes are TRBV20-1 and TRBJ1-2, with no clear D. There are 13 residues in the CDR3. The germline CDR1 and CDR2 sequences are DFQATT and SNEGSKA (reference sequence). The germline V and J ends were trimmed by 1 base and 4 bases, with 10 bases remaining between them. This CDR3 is CSARVGNLYGYTF. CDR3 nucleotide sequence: TGCAGTGCTAGAGTCGGGAACCTCTATGGCTACACCTTC.

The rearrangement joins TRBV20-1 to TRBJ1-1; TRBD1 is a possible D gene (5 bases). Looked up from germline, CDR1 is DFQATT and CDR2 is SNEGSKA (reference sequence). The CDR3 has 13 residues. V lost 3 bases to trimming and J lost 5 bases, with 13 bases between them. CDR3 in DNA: TGCAGTGCTAGTCGTAGCAGGGCTACTGAAGCTTTCTTT. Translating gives CSASRSRATEAFF.

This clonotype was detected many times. CDR3 in DNA: TGTGCCAGCAGCCAAATACGGGGACTCGCGGAGCAGTACTTC. Translation: CASSQIRGLAEQYF. The chain employs TRBV7-8 and TRBJ2-7; D perhaps matches TRBD2 (6 bases). Trimming shortened V by 5 bases and J by 7 bases, and 18 bases separated the two germline ends. This CDR3 has 14 residues. From germline, CDR1 is SGHVS and CDR2 FQNEAQ. Using reference TRBV7-8 and TRBJ2-7 for the parts outside the CDR3, the full variable domain is GAGVSQSPRYKVAKRGQDVALRCDPISGHVSLFWYQQALGQGPEFLTYFQNEAQLDKSGLPSDRFFAERPEGSVSTLKIQRTQQEDSAVYLCASSQIRGLAEQYFGPGTRLTVT.

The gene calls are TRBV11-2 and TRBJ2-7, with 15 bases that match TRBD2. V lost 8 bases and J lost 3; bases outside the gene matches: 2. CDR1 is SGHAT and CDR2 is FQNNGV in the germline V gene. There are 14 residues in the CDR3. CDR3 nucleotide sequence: TGTGCCAGCGGACTAGCGGGAGGGCTCTACGAGCAGTACTTC. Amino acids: CASGLAGGLYEQYF.

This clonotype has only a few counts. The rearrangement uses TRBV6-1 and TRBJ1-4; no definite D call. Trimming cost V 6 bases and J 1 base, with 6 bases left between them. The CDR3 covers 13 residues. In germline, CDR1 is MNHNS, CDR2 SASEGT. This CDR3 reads CASRGRTNEKLFF. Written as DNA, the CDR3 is TGTGCCAGCAGAGGGAGAACTAATGAAAAACTGTTTTTT.

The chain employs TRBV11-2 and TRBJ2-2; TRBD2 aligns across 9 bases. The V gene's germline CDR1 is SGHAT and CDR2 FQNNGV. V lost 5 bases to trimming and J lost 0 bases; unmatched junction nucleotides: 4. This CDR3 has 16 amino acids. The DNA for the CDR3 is TGTGCCAGCAGCGCTAGACTAGCGGCGAACACCGGGGAGCTGTTTTTT. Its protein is CASSARLAANTGELFF.

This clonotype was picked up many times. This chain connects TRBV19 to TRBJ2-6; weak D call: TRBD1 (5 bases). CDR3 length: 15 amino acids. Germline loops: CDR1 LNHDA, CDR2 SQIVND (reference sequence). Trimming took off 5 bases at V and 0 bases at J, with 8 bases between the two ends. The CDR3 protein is CASSPGYSGANVLTF. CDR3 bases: TGTGCCAGTAGTCCAGGGTACTCTGGGGCCAACGTCCTGACTTTC.

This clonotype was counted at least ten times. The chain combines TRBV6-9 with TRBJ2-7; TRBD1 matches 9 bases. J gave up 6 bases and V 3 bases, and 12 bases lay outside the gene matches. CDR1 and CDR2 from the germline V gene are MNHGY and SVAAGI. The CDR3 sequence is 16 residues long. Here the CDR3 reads CASSYPTGTGIIEQYF. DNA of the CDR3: TGTGCCAGCAGTTACCCGACCGGGACAGGGATAATCGAGCAGTACTTC.

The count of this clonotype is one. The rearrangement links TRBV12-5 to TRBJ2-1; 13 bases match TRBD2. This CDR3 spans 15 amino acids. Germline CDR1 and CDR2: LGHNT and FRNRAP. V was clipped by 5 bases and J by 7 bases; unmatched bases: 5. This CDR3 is CASGLGLAGENEQFF. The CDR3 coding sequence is TGTGCTAGTGGTCTAGGACTAGCGGGAGAAAATGAGCAGTTCTTC. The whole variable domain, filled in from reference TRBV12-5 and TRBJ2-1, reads DARVTQTPRHKVTEMGQEVTMRCQPILGHNTVFWYRQTMMQGLELLAYFRNRAPLDDSGMPKDRFSAEMPDATLATLKIQPSEPRDSAVYFCASGLGLAGENEQFFGPGTRLTVL.

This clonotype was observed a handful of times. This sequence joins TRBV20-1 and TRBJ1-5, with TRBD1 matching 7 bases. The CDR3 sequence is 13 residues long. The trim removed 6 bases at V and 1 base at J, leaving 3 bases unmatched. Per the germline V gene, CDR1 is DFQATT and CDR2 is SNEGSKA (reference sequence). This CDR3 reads CSAMTGSNQPQHF. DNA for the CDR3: TGCAGTGCGATGACAGGGAGCAATCAGCCCCAGCATTTT.

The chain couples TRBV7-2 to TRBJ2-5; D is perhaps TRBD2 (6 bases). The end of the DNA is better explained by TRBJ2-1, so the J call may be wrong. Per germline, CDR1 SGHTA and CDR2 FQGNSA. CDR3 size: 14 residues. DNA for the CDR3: TGTGCCAGCAGCCGAGGAGGGAGATACAATGAGCAGTTCTTC. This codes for CASSRGGRYNEQFF.

The CDR3 DNA sequence: TGTGCCAGCAGCTTAGAAGGGGCTAGCGGGAATACGCAGTATTTT. Encoded protein: CASSLEGASGNTQYF. The chain uses TRBV11-2 and TRBJ2-3; 9 nucleotides align to TRBD2. CDR1 is SGHAT and CDR2 is FQNNGV in the germline V gene. CDR3 length equals 15 residues. J gave up 7 bases and V 0 bases, and 5 bases lay outside the gene matches.

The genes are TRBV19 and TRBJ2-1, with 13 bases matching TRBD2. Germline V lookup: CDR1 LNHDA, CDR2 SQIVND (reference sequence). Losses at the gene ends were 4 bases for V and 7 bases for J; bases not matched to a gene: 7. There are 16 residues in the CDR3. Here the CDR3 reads CASSTGRTSGSNEQFF. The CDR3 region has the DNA TGTGCCAGTAGTACCGGAAGGACTAGCGGGAGTAATGAGCAGTTCTTC.

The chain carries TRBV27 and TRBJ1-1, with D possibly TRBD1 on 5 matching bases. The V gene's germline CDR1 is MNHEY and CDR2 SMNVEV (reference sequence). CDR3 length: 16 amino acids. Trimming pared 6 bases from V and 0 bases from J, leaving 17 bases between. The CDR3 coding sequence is TGTGCCAGCAGGCCCATCGCGGGGGAGTTGAACACTGAAGCTTTCTTT. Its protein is CASRPIAGELNTEAFF.

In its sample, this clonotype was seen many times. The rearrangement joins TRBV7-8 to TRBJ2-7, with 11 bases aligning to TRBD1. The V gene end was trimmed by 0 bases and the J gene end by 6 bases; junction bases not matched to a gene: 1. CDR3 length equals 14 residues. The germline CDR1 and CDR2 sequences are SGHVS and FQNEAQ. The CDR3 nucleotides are TGTGCCAGCAGCTTAGCGGGGACAGGGGGCGAGCAGTACTTC. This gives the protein CASSLAGTGGEQYF.